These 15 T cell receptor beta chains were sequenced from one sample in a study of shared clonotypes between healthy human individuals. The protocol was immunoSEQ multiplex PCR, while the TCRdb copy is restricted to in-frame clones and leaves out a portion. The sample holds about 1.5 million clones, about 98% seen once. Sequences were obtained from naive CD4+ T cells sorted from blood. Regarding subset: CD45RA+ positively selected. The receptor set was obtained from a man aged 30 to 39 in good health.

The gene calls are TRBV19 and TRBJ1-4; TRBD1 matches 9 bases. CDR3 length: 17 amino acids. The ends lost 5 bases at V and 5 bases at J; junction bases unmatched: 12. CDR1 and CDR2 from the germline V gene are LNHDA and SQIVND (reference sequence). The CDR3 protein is CASSHQPDRGRNEKLFF. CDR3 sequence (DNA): TGTGCCAGTAGTCACCAGCCGGACAGGGGACGAAATGAAAAACTGTTTTTT.

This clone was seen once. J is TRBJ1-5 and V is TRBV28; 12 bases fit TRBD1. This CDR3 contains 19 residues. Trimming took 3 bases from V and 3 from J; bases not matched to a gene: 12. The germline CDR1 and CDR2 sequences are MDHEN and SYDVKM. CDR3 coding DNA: TGTGCCAGCAGTTTGGAAAAGGGACAGGGGGCGAGGATCAATCAGCCCCAGCATTTT. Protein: CASSLEKGQGARINQPQHF.

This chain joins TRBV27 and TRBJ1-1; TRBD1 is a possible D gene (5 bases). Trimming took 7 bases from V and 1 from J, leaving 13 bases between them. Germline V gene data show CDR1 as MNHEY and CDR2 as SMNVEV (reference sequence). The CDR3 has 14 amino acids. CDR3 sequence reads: CASTPSGRNTEAFF. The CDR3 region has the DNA TGTGCCAGCACCCCATCAGGGAGGAACACTGAAGCTTTCTTT.

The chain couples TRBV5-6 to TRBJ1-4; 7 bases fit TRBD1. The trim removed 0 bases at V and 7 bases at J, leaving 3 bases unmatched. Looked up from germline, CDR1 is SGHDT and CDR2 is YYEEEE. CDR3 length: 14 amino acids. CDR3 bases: TGTGCCAGCAGCTTGGACAGGGGCGGTGAAAAACTGTTTTTT. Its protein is CASSLDRGGEKLFF.

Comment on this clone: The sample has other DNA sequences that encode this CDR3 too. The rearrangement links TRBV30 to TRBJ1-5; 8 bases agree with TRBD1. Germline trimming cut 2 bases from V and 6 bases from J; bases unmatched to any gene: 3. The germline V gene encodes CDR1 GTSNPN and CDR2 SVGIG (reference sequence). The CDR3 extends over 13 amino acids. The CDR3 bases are TGTGCCTGGAGTCACAGGGGGGGTCAGCCCCAGCATTTT. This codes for CAWSHRGGQPQHF.

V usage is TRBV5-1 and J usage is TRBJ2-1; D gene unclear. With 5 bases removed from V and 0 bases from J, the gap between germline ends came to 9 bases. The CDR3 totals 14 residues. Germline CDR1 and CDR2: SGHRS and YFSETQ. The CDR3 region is CASRVRSSYNEQFF. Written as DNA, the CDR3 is TGCGCCAGCAGAGTCAGGAGCTCCTACAATGAGCAGTTCTTC.

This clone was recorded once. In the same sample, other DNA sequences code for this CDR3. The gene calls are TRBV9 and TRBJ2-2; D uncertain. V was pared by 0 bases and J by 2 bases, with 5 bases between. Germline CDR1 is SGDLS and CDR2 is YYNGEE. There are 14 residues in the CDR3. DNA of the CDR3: TGTGCCAGCAGCGTAGGGGTAAACACCGGGGAGCTGTTTTTT. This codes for CASSVGVNTGELFF.

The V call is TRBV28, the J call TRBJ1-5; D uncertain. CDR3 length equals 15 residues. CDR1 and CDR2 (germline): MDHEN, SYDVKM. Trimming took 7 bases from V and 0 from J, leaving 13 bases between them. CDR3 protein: CASTRNGNSNQPQHF. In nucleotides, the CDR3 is TGTGCCAGCACCAGGAACGGGAATAGCAATCAGCCCCAGCATTTT.

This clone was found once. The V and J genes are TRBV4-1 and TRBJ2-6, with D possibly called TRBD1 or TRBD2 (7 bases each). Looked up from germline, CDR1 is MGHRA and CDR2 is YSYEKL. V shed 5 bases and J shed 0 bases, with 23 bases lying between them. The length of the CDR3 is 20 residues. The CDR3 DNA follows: TGCGCCAGCAGCGACAGAAGTCCACCAGGGGGGGTCTCTGGGGCCAACGTCCTGACTTTC. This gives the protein CASSDRSPPGGVSGANVLTF.

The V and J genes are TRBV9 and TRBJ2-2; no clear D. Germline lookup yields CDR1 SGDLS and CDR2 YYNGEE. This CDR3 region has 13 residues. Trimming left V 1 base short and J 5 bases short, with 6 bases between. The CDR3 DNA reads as TGTGCCAGCAGCGTATCATTTACCGGGGAGCTGTTTTTT. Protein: CASSVSFTGELFF.

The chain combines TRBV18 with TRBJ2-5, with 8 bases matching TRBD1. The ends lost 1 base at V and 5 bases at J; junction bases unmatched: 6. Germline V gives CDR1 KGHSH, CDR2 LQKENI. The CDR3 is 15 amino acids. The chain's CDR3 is CASSPRSGGWETQYF. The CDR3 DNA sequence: TGTGCCAGCTCACCACGGTCAGGGGGCTGGGAGACCCAGTACTTC.

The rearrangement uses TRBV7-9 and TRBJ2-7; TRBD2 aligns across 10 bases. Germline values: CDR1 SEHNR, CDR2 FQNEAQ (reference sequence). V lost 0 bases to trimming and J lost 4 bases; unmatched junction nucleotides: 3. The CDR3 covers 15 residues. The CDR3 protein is CASSLAGTSAYEQYF. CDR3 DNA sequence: TGTGCCAGCAGCTTAGCGGGGACTAGCGCTTACGAGCAGTACTTC. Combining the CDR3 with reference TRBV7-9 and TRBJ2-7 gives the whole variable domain DTGVSQNPRHKITKRGQNVTFRCDPISEHNRLYWYRQTLGQGPEFLTYFQNEAQLEKSRLLSDRFSAERPKGSFSTLEIQRTEQGDSAMYLCASSLAGTSAYEQYFGPGTRLTVT.

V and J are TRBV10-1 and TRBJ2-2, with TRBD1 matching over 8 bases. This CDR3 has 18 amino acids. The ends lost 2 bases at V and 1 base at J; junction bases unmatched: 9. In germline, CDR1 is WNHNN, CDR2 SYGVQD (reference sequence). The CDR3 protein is CASSEPQTGAGNTGELFF. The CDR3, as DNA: TGCGCCAGCAGTGAGCCCCAGACAGGGGCCGGGAACACCGGGGAGCTGTTTTTT.

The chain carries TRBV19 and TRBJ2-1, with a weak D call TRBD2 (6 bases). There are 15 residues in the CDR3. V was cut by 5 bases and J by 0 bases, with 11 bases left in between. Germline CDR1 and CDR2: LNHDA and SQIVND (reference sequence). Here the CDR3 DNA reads TGTGCCAGTAGTTTAGCGGCGAGCTCCTACAATGAGCAGTTCTTC. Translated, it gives CASSLAASSYNEQFF.

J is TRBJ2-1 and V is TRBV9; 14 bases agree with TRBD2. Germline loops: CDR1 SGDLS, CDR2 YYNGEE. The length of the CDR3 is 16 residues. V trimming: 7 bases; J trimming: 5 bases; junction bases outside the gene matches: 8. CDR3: CASGTSGSPIHNEQFF. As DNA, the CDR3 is TGTGCCAGCGGGACTAGCGGGAGTCCTATCCACAATGAGCAGTTCTTC.